This passage covers 30 T cell receptor beta chains from one sample sequenced in a study of T cells in women clearing cervical HPV infection. Some clones are missing from TCRdb's copy, which holds only in-frame ones; the method was immunoSEQ multiplex PCR. Its listing shows roughly 30,000 clones. The specimen was blood buffy coat. The source of these receptors is a woman between 18 and 70 years old with a cervical HPV16 infection that either progressed to CIN3+ or cleared (not recorded which).

CDR3 residues: CASNVQGNTYEQYF. Partial CDR3 DNA: TGTGCCAGCAACGTACAGGGGAACACCTACGAG. V is TRBV7-9 and J is TRBJ2-7, with 7 positions matching TRBD1. The read gets to within 3 residues of the CDR3 end, and the germline J gene fills in the rest. This CDR3 region has 14 residues. J was trimmed by 2 bases and V by 7 bases; bases with no gene match: 8. Germline CDR1 SEHNR, CDR2 FQNEAQ (reference sequence).

In regard to this clone: The sequenced fragment ends 3 residues before the CDR3 boundary, so the rest is inferred from the germline J gene. This chain links TRBV5-4 with TRBJ2-3; TRBD2 might be the D (7 bases). Trimming pared 5 bases from V and 4 bases from J, leaving 17 bases between. CDR1 SGHNT and CDR2 YYREEE come from the germline V gene (reference sequence). The CDR3 has 15 residues. The covered CDR3 bases are TGTGCCAGCAGTCTCTCGGGGGGCACGTCAGATACG. It translates to CASSLSGGTSDT. The CDR3 in full is CASSLSGGTSDTQYF.

On this clone itself: An end of the junction does not agree with germline; a read error may underlie this. The CDR3 reads CASSQAGTYIYEQFF. Partial CDR3 DNA: TGTGCCAGCAGTCAAGCCGGGACTTACATCTATGAG. This chain connects TRBV6-1 to TRBJ2-1; possibly TRBD2 for D (6 bases). The read ends 3 residues shy of where the CDR3 ends; the end is completed using the germline J gene. CDR1 is MNHNS and CDR2 is SASEGT in the germline V gene. The CDR3 has 15 residues.

Regarding this clone: Read sequence stops 3 residues before the CDR3 end, and the germline J gene provides the missing end. The chain recombines TRBV20-1 with TRBJ2-5; 8 nucleotides match TRBD2. Germline loops: CDR1 DFQATT, CDR2 SNEGSKA (reference sequence). With V trimmed by 0 bases and J by 2 bases, 2 bases remained unmatched. This CDR3 has 14 residues. CDR3 DNA (partial): TGCAGTGCTAGAGAGGGGACTAGTCAAGAGACC. Encoded protein: CSAREGTSQET. The CDR3, in full, reads CSAREGTSQETQYF.

CDR3: CASSDAQGAHNLAYNEQFF. The covered CDR3 bases are TGTGCCAGCAGTGACGCGCAGGGGGCGCATAATTTAGCCTACAATGAG. The V call is TRBV6-4, the J call TRBJ2-1; TRBD1 aligns across 8 bases. The CDR3 goes on 3 residues after the read ends, and that part is filled in from the germline J gene. The CDR3 is 19 amino acids. Germline V gene sequence: CDR1 MRHNA, CDR2 SNTAGT. J was trimmed by 2 bases and V by 2 bases; bases with no gene match: 14.

A remark on this clone: The CDR3 end lies 3 residues beyond the end of the read and is filled in from the germline J gene. The J gene is TRBJ1-2, the V gene TRBV7-9; TRBD1 is a possible D gene (5 bases). V lost 5 bases to trimming and J lost 3 bases, with 13 bases between them. The germline V gene encodes CDR1 SEHNR and CDR2 FQNEAQ (reference sequence). The CDR3 spans 14 residues. The CDR3: CASSLSGTDYGYTF. Partial CDR3 DNA: TGTGCCAGCAGCCTCTCCGGGACTGACTATGGC. The variable domain in full, completed from reference TRBV7-9 and TRBJ1-2, reads DTGVSQNPRHKITKRGQNVTFRCDPISEHNRLYWYRQTLGQGPEFLTYFQNEAQLEKSRLLSDRFSAERPKGSFSTLEIQRTEQGDSAMYLCASSLSGTDYGYTFGSGTRLTVV.

Worth noting for this clone: Sequencing ends 3 residues short of the CDR3 end; the germline J gene provides the rest. The V call is TRBV15, the J call TRBJ1-2; 11 bases align to TRBD1. Germline-derived CDR1 and CDR2 are LNHNV and YYDKDF (reference sequence). Unmatched junction bases numbered 0, after V lost 5 bases and J lost 4 bases. This CDR3 is 13 amino acids long. The CDR3 here is CATSGTGGYGYTF. Partial CDR3 DNA: TGTGCCACCAGCGGGACAGGGGGCTATGGC.

As regards this clone: Read coverage stops 3 residues before the CDR3 terminus; the germline J gene supplies the remainder. The chain employs TRBV23-1 and TRBJ2-7; TRBD1 matches at 8 bases. TRBV23-1 is assigned to the ORF class and has an uncertain function. The junction had 14 bases not matched to a gene; V was cut back by 1 base and J by 0 bases. This CDR3 is 19 amino acids long. Partial CDR3 DNA: TGCGCCAGCAGTCAATGGTGGACAGGGTACACTGAGAGCTCCTACGAG. Protein: CASSQWWTGYTESSYE. From start to end, the CDR3 is CASSQWWTGYTESSYEQYF.

Regarding this clone: The read gets to within 3 residues of the CDR3 end, and the germline J gene fills in the rest. The rearrangement links TRBV19 to TRBJ2-2, with D hard to call. The CDR3 contains 13 residues. Germline V gene sequence: CDR1 LNHDA, CDR2 SQIVND (reference sequence). The CDR3 DNA, read in part, is TGTGCCAGTAGTATAGAACAGAGCAGACCG. Translation: CASSIEQSRP. The whole CDR3 protein is CASSIEQSRPLFF.

Here the CDR3 reads CASGLGGPHYEQYF. Partial CDR3 DNA: TGTGCCAGCGGCCTCGGGGGTCCCCACTACGAG. The gene calls are TRBV7-9 and TRBJ2-7, with D possibly TRBD2 on 6 matching bases. The read terminates 3 residues ahead of where the CDR3 ends, so the germline J gene completes it. This CDR3 comprises 14 residues. The germline V gene has CDR1 SEHNR and CDR2 FQNEAQ (reference sequence). Trimming left V 8 bases short and J 3 bases short, with 17 bases between. The whole variable domain, remainder taken from reference TRBV7-9 and TRBJ2-7, is DTGVSQNPRHKITKRGQNVTFRCDPISEHNRLYWYRQTLGQGPEFLTYFQNEAQLEKSRLLSDRFSAERPKGSFSTLEIQRTEQGDSAMYLCASGLGGPHYEQYFGPGTRLTVT.

Concerning this clone itself: Read coverage stops 3 residues before the CDR3 terminus; the germline J gene supplies the remainder. The chain combines TRBV30 with TRBJ2-7; 7 bases agree with TRBD1. CDR1 is GTSNPN and CDR2 is SVGIG in the germline V gene (reference sequence). There are 15 residues in the CDR3. Unmatched junction bases numbered 10, after V lost 3 bases and J lost 2 bases. Incomplete CDR3 DNA: TGTGCCTGGAGCCACCCCCGACAGGGCGCCTACGAG. Its translation is CAWSHPRQGAYE. The CDR3, in full, reads CAWSHPRQGAYEQYF. Full variable domain (outside the CDR3, taken from reference TRBV30 and TRBJ2-7): SQTIHQWPATLVQPVGSPLSLECTVEGTSNPNLYWYRQAAGRGLQLLFYSVGIGQISSEVPQNLSASRPQDRQFILSSKKLLLSDSGFYLCAWSHPRQGAYEQYFGPGTRLTVT.

Worth noting for this clone: The CDR3 end is not reached by the read, which stops 3 residues before it; the germline J gene fills it in. The V gene is TRBV2, the J gene TRBJ1-5, with 7 bases identical to TRBD1. V was pared by 1 base and J by 9 bases, with 6 bases of the junction left unmatched. Per germline, CDR1 SNHLY and CDR2 FYNNEI. This CDR3 contains 14 residues. CDR3 protein: CASSEGTGYAPQHF. The sequenced part of the CDR3 DNA is TGTGCCAGCAGTGAAGGGACAGGCTACGCGCCC. Supplemented by reference TRBV2 and TRBJ1-5, the full variable domain reads EPEVTQTPSHQVTQMGQEVILRCVPISNHLYFYWYRQILGQKVEFLVSFYNNEISEKSEIFDDQFSVERPDGSNFTLKIRSTKLEDSAMYFCASSEGTGYAPQHFGDGTRLSIL.

About this clone: The CDR3 is cut off 3 residues early in the read; its end comes from the germline J gene. The chain carries TRBV2 and TRBJ1-2; D gene unclear. V dropped 3 bases and J dropped 2 bases, with 10 bases sitting between them. This CDR3 region has 14 residues. The germline V gene encodes CDR1 SNHLY and CDR2 FYNNEI. The CDR3 protein is CASSEVQVNYGYTF. CDR3 bases read: TGTGCCAGCAGTGAGGTCCAGGTCAACTATGGC.

With regard to this clone: The read terminates 3 residues ahead of where the CDR3 ends, so the germline J gene completes it. This chain joins TRBV30 and TRBJ1-6; no reliable D call. Trimming removed 4 bases from V and 7 bases from J, with 8 bases in between. This CDR3 has 12 residues. Germline CDR1 reads GTSNPN; CDR2 reads SVGIG (reference sequence). The CDR3 here is CAWTLANSPLHF. CDR3 DNA, as far as it was read: TGTGCCTGGACTCTAGCAAATTCACCC.

In regard to this clone: The read ends 3 residues shy of where the CDR3 ends; the end is completed using the germline J gene. This chain uses TRBV10-3 with TRBJ2-3; TRBD1 aligns across 10 bases. Trimming took 1 base from V and 0 from J; bases not matched to a gene: 1. This CDR3 is built from 16 residues. The germline CDR1 and CDR2 sequences are ENHRY and SYGVKD. CDR3 in amino acids: CAISELGQGSTDTQYF. The CDR3 bases that were read are TGTGCCATCAGTGAGTTGGGACAGGGGAGCACAGATACG.

This clone shows up as medium-sized by frequency. The DNA ends 3 residues before the CDR3 does, and the rest of the CDR3 is filled in from the germline J gene. V usage is TRBV18 and J usage is TRBJ2-3, with a weak D call TRBD2 (5 bases). Germline values: CDR1 KGHSH, CDR2 LQKENI. The CDR3 spans 14 residues. The V and J ends lost 0 bases and 6 bases respectively, with 10 bases between them. CDR3 bases read: TGTGCCAGCTCACCACCTAGCGCTGGGGATACG. It yields the protein CASSPPSAGDT. The full CDR3 protein is CASSPPSAGDTQYF.

Worth noting for this clone: The read stops 3 residues short of the end of the CDR3; the missing end is completed from the germline J gene. This chain links TRBV7-3 with TRBJ2-2; 9 nucleotides align to TRBD1. The CDR3 contains 18 residues. Germline CDR1 reads SGHTA; CDR2 reads FQGTGA. CDR3 in amino acids: CASSTPGQGISGANVLFF. Partial CDR3 DNA: TGTGCCAGCAGCACACCGGGACAGGGTATCTCTGGGGCCAACGTG.

To note about this clone: The observed sequence ends 3 residues before the CDR3 terminus, with the missing tail filled in from the germline J gene. The chain couples TRBV29-1 to TRBJ1-4; D may be TRBD1 (6 bases). The CDR3 consists of 13 residues. CDR1 and CDR2 (germline): SQVTM, ANQGSEA. The ends were cut back, 5 bases at V and 6 bases at J, with 13 bases in the middle. The CDR3 protein is CSVKTYRDEKLFF. The CDR3 bases that were read are TGCAGCGTTAAGACCTACAGGGATGAAAAA. Supplemented by reference TRBV29-1 and TRBJ1-4, the full variable domain reads SAVISQKPSRDICQRGTSLTIQCQVDSQVTMMFWYRQQPGQSLTLIATANQGSEATYESGFVIDKFPISRPNLTFSTLTVSNMSPEDSSIYLCSVKTYRDEKLFFGSGTQLSVL.

With regard to this clone: Sequencing ends 3 residues short of the CDR3 end; the germline J gene provides the rest. The V gene is TRBV19, the J gene TRBJ1-1; weak D call: TRBD1 (6 bases). Germline assignment: CDR1 LNHDA and CDR2 SQIVND (reference sequence). V was clipped by 3 bases and J by 3 bases, with 17 bases between them. This CDR3 is built from 16 residues. CDR3 region: CASSIKPHRADTEAFF. CDR3 DNA (partial): TGTGCCAGTAGTATCAAGCCCCACAGGGCGGACACTGAA.

Points on this clone: The sequence runs out 3 residues before the end of the CDR3; the remainder is reconstructed from the germline J gene. V gene TRBV5-1 combines with J gene TRBJ2-7; D uncertain. The CDR3 is made up of 14 amino acids. Germline V CDR1 and CDR2: SGHRS, YFSETQ. V lost 0 bases and J lost 2, with 9 bases in between. The DNA read from the CDR3 is TGCGCCAGCAGCTTGGAGGCAGGAACCTACGAG. Encoded protein: CASSLEAGTYE. Given in full, the CDR3 is CASSLEAGTYEQYF.

A note on this clone: Read sequence stops 3 residues before the CDR3 end, and the germline J gene provides the missing end. The chain links TRBV30 to TRBJ1-3; D is uncertain. Germline lookup yields CDR1 GTSNPN and CDR2 SVGIG (reference sequence). Trimming took off 0 bases at V and 0 bases at J, with 12 bases between the two ends. CDR3 length: 16 amino acids. The CDR3 spells CAWSVPGNPSGNTIYF. Partial CDR3 DNA: TGTGCCTGGAGTGTACCCGGTAACCCCTCTGGAAACACC. Together with reference TRBV30 and TRBJ1-3, the CDR3 gives the full variable domain: SQTIHQWPATLVQPVGSPLSLECTVEGTSNPNLYWYRQAAGRGLQLLFYSVGIGQISSEVPQNLSASRPQDRQFILSSKKLLLSDSGFYLCAWSVPGNPSGNTIYFGEGSWLTVV.

Details on this clone: The CDR3 goes on 3 residues after the read ends, and that part is filled in from the germline J gene. V usage is TRBV5-6 and J usage is TRBJ1-1, with 7 bases identical to TRBD1. The CDR3 has 14 residues. Germline assignment: CDR1 SGHDT and CDR2 YYEEEE. Germline trimming cut 4 bases from V and 0 bases from J; bases unmatched to any gene: 3. The chain's CDR3 is CASSRTGMNTEAFF. The DNA read from the CDR3 is TGTGCCAGCAGCCGGACAGGAATGAACACTGAA.

For this clone: The CDR3 end falls 3 residues outside the read, so it is completed with the germline J gene. The rearrangement uses TRBV5-1 and TRBJ2-1, with TRBD2 matching 9 bases. With V trimmed by 4 bases and J by 7 bases, 15 bases remained unmatched. Per germline, CDR1 SGHRS and CDR2 YFSETQ. This CDR3 is built from 17 residues. Here the CDR3 reads CASSLRLAVGSLNEQFF. The part of the CDR3 DNA that was read is TGCGCCAGCAGCCTAAGACTAGCGGTGGGGTCGTTAAATGAG.

With respect to this clone: The CDR3 end is not reached by the read, which stops 3 residues before it; the germline J gene fills it in. The chain has TRBV6-1 and TRBJ1-5; 7 bases agree with TRBD1. Per the germline V gene, CDR1 is MNHNS and CDR2 is SASEGT. V gave up 3 bases and J gave up 7 bases; unmatched junction bases: 9. The CDR3 runs 15 residues. CDR3 residues: CASSDRTGGNQPQHF. The sequenced CDR3 bases are TGTGCCAGCAGTGACCGGACAGGAGGAAACCAGCCC.

About this clone: The CDR3 end is not reached by the read, which stops 3 residues before it; the germline J gene fills it in. The same CDR3 also results from other DNA sequences found in this sample. The chain carries TRBV5-1 and TRBJ2-5, with 7 bases matching TRBD2. Trimming removed 0 bases from V and 2 bases from J; junction bases left unmatched: 4. Germline CDR1 reads SGHRS; CDR2 reads YFSETQ. The CDR3 consists of 15 residues. The sequenced part of the CDR3 DNA is TGCGCCAGCAGCTTGGGCGGGAGTGGGCAAGAGACC. The encoded protein is CASSLGGSGQET. In full, the CDR3 is CASSLGGSGQETQYF.

Details on this clone: The read halts 3 residues ahead of the CDR3 end, with the missing end drawn from the germline J gene. The rearrangement joins TRBV30 to TRBJ1-2; 7 bases match TRBD1. The CDR3 sequence is 14 residues long. Germline trimming cut 5 bases from V and 1 base from J; bases unmatched to any gene: 7. Germline CDR1 reads GTSNPN; CDR2 reads SVGIG (reference sequence). The part of the CDR3 DNA that was read is TGTGCCTGGGTGGCGGGACAGCTTAACTATGGC. Translating gives CAWVAGQLNYG. The entire CDR3 protein reads CAWVAGQLNYGYTF.

Of note for this clone: The read terminates 3 residues ahead of where the CDR3 ends, so the germline J gene completes it. The V and J genes are TRBV18 and TRBJ2-3; TRBD1 matches 7 bases. Germline V CDR1 and CDR2: KGHSH, LQKENI. The CDR3 extends over 16 amino acids. V lost 0 bases, J lost 4 bases, and 7 bases stayed unmatched. The part of the CDR3 DNA that was read is TGTGCCAGCTCACCACCCCGGGACAGCGCCTCAGATACG. Its translation: CASSPPRDSASDT. The full CDR3 is CASSPPRDSASDTQYF.

The CDR3 here is CASSRDRQNTGELFF. Incomplete CDR3 DNA: TGTGCCAGCAGCCGCGACCGACAGAACACCGGGGAG. The genes are TRBV5-4 and TRBJ2-2; D is unclear. The read gets to within 3 residues of the CDR3 end, and the germline J gene fills in the rest. Germline CDR1 and CDR2: SGHNT and YYREEE (reference sequence). This CDR3 region has 15 residues. With 4 bases removed from V and 1 base from J, the gap between germline ends came to 11 bases.

The sequenced part of the CDR3 DNA is TGTGCCAGCATGGGACAGTCAGCAACTAATGAAAAA. Translated: CASMGQSATNEK. The whole CDR3 sequence reads CASMGQSATNEKLFF. V gene TRBV19 combines with J gene TRBJ1-4; 7 bases fit TRBD1. The sequenced fragment ends 3 residues before the CDR3 boundary, so the rest is inferred from the germline J gene. The CDR3 extends over 15 amino acids. Germline assignment: CDR1 LNHDA and CDR2 SQIVND (reference sequence). The V and J ends lost 9 bases and 0 bases, in that order; junction bases with no gene match: 7.

About this clone itself: The CDR3 end lies 3 residues beyond the end of the read and is filled in from the germline J gene. This chain uses TRBV5-1 with TRBJ1-2; possible D gene TRBD1, 5 bases. Germline CDR1 reads SGHRS; CDR2 reads YFSETQ. The CDR3 runs to 14 residues. CDR3 sequence: CASTLGGQSRDYTF. The DNA read from the CDR3 is TGCGCCAGCACCCTGGGCGGACAAAGTCGCGAC.